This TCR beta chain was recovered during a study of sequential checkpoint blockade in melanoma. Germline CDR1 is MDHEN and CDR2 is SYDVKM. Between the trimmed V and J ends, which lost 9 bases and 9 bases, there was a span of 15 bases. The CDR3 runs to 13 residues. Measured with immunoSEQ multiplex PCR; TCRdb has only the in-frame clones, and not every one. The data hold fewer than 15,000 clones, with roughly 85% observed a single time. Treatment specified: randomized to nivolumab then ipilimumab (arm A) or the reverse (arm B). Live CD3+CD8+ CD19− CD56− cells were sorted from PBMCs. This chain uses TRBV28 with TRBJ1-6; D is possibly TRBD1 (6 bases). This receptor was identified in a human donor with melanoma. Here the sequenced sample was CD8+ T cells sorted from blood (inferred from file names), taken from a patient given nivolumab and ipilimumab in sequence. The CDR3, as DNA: TGTGCCAGTGACCCCGACAGGTTTTCACCCCTCCACTTT. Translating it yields CASDPDRFSPLHF. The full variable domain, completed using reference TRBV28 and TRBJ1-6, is DVKVTQSSRYLVKRTGEKVFLECVQDMDHENMFWYRQDPGLGLRLIYFSYDVKMKEKGDIPEGYSVSREKKERFSLILESASTNQTSMYLCASDPDRFSPLHFGNGTRLTVT.